One and the same sample provided the 20 T cell receptor beta chains below, sequenced in a study of T cell changes during pregnancy in multiple sclerosis. Produced via immunoSEQ multiplex PCR; TCRdb's table is partial and in-frame only. The sample lists 55,000 to 65,000 clones, 85% to 95% occurring once. The sequences come from CD8+ T cells from peripheral blood mononuclear cells, collected in the third trimester of pregnancy. Source of these receptors: a female donor with multiple sclerosis, enrolled in a pregnancy study.

The V call is TRBV10-3, the J call TRBJ1-2, with 9 bases lining up with TRBD1. There are 14 residues in the CDR3. Germline loops: CDR1 ENHRY, CDR2 SYGVKD. V dropped 4 bases and J dropped 6; count of bases not matched to a gene: 6. The CDR3 coding sequence is TGTGCCATCAGTGGTGACAGGGGGGCGGATGGCTACACCTTC. Encoded protein: CAISGDRGADGYTF.

The rearrangement joins TRBV4-1 to TRBJ2-1, with D maybe TRBD2 (7 bases). CDR3 length: 14 residues. V dropped 1 base and J dropped 10 bases, with 14 bases sitting between them. Germline CDR1 reads MGHRA; CDR2 reads YSYEKL. The CDR3 DNA reads TGCGCCAGCAGCCAAGGTTGGGAGGGGGGAGAGCAGTTCTTC. It is translated as CASSQGWEGGEQFF.

The chain carries TRBV27 and TRBJ1-3; D may be TRBD1 (5 bases). CDR1 is MNHEY, CDR2 SMNVEV, per germline (reference sequence). Trimming took off 5 bases at V and 8 bases at J, with 22 bases between the two ends. There are 16 residues in the CDR3. As DNA, the CDR3 is TGTGCCAGCAGTCCGACCGGGGGGGGTTACGGGCACACCATATATTTT. Translating gives CASSPTGGGYGHTIYF.

The chain links TRBV4-1 to TRBJ1-2; D is possibly TRBD1 (5 bases). Trimming removed 2 bases at V and 6 bases at J, with 16 bases between. The CDR3 covers 15 residues. Germline loops: CDR1 MGHRA, CDR2 YSYEKL. The CDR3 is CASSQSWEGKDGYTF. The CDR3 DNA sequence: TGCGCCAGCAGCCAATCCTGGGAGGGGAAAGATGGCTACACCTTC.

CDR3 amino acids: CASSAGQGGYTQYF. As DNA, the CDR3 is TGTGCCAGTAGTGCGGGACAGGGGGGTTATACGCAGTATTTT. J is TRBJ2-3 and V is TRBV19, with 11 bases aligning to TRBD1. The germline CDR1 and CDR2 sequences are LNHDA and SQIVND (reference sequence). Trimming removed 5 bases from V and 7 bases from J; junction bases left unmatched: 5. CDR3 size: 14 residues.

The chain combines TRBV7-9 with TRBJ2-7; 9 nucleotides line up with TRBD1. Trimming took 4 bases from V and 3 from J; bases not matched to a gene: 10. Germline values: CDR1 SEHNR, CDR2 FQNEAQ (reference sequence). The CDR3 covers 16 residues. CDR3 sequence reads: CASSSNDRGIFYEQYF. The DNA of the CDR3 is TGTGCCAGCAGCTCGAACGACAGGGGGATTTTCTACGAGCAGTACTTC.

The CDR3 loop reads CASSVVGGDYNEQFF. The CDR3 bases are TGTGCCAGCAGCGTAGTGGGCGGGGACTACAATGAGCAGTTCTTC. The chain couples TRBV9 to TRBJ2-1; tentative D call: TRBD2 (6 bases). Looked up from germline, CDR1 is SGDLS and CDR2 is YYNGEE. The germline V and J ends were trimmed by 0 bases and 3 bases, with 10 bases remaining between them. The CDR3 runs to 15 residues.

The chain is built from TRBV9 and TRBJ2-2; 12 nucleotides match TRBD2. The CDR3 loop spans 16 amino acids. Per the germline V gene, CDR1 is SGDLS and CDR2 is YYNGEE. V lost 3 bases, J lost 8 bases, and 8 bases stayed unmatched. Here the CDR3 reads CASSGLAGAFLGELFF. CDR3 coding DNA: TGTGCCAGCAGCGGACTAGCGGGGGCCTTTTTGGGGGAGCTGTTTTTT.

This chain links TRBV5-1 with TRBJ2-7; TRBD1 matches at 9 bases. Germline V gene data show CDR1 as SGHRS and CDR2 as YFSETQ. V shed 2 bases, J shed 4 bases, and the junction held 7 bases outside the gene matches. This CDR3 comprises 15 residues. The CDR3 coding sequence is TGCGCCAGCAGCTTAACCGGGACAGGGAAGTACGAGCAGTACTTC. This encodes CASSLTGTGKYEQYF.

The chain joins TRBV6-4 to TRBJ2-3; 9 nucleotides align to TRBD1. From germline, CDR1 is MRHNA and CDR2 SNTAGT. With 3 bases clipped from V and 3 bases from J, the junction kept 4 bases outside the gene matches. This CDR3 has 15 residues. CDR3 region: CASSEGGTGTDTQYF. CDR3 sequence (DNA): TGTGCCAGCAGTGAGGGGGGGACAGGGACAGATACGCAGTATTTT.

The chain joins TRBV7-9 to TRBJ1-2; D remains ambiguous. Germline values: CDR1 SEHNR, CDR2 FQNEAQ (reference sequence). V dropped 1 base and J dropped 4 bases, with 7 bases sitting between them. There are 13 residues in the CDR3. The CDR3 protein is CASSLVRGYGYTF. The CDR3 DNA follows: TGTGCCAGCAGCTTAGTTCGGGGCTATGGCTACACCTTC. Full variable domain (remainder filled in from reference TRBV7-9 and TRBJ1-2): DTGVSQNPRHKITKRGQNVTFRCDPISEHNRLYWYRQTLGQGPEFLTYFQNEAQLEKSRLLSDRFSAERPKGSFSTLEIQRTEQGDSAMYLCASSLVRGYGYTFGSGTRLTVV.

This sequence joins TRBV7-7 and TRBJ2-7; 9 positions match TRBD1. The CDR3 sequence is 14 residues long. Unmatched junction bases numbered 6, after V lost 5 bases and J lost 4 bases. Germline CDR1 is SSHAT and CDR2 is FNYEAQ (reference sequence). CDR3 sequence reads: CASSPGTGLYEQYF. CDR3 bases: TGTGCCAGCAGCCCCGGGACAGGGTTATACGAGCAGTACTTC.

The chain has TRBV27 and TRBJ2-1, with TRBD2 matching 11 bases. The germline V gene has CDR1 MNHEY and CDR2 SMNVEV (reference sequence). The CDR3 covers 16 residues. Losses at the gene ends were 5 bases for V and 6 bases for J; bases not matched to a gene: 9. CDR3 sequence: CASSPGASGRINEQFF. The CDR3 region has the DNA TGTGCCAGCAGTCCGGGGGCTAGCGGGAGGATCAATGAGCAGTTCTTC.

J is TRBJ2-2 and V is TRBV6-5; 8 bases align to TRBD2. CDR3 size: 15 residues. Germline CDR1 is MNHEY and CDR2 is SVGAGI. The V gene end was trimmed by 7 bases and the J gene end by 6 bases; junction bases not matched to a gene: 10. Here the CDR3 DNA reads TGTGCCAGCAATTATGGCGGGAGGTATCCCGGGGAGCTGTTTTTT. It yields the protein CASNYGGRYPGELFF.

The chain is built from TRBV2 and TRBJ2-1; 7 bases are a match to TRBD1. With V trimmed by 7 bases and J by 5 bases, 8 bases remained unmatched. Germline CDR1 reads SNHLY; CDR2 reads FYNNEI. CDR3 length: 14 amino acids. The CDR3 nucleotides are TGTGCCAGCATGGGACAGATACACGACAATGAGCAGTTCTTC. Residues: CASMGQIHDNEQFF.

The chain carries TRBV14 and TRBJ2-1, with D hard to call. Germline V gene sequence: CDR1 SGHDN, CDR2 FVKESK. This CDR3 contains 18 residues. Trimming took 2 bases from V and 4 from J, leaving 21 bases between them. For the CDR3, the DNA is TGTGCCAGCAGCCAACTGACTGTGGTCGGTCGAGGATACAATGAGCAGTTCTTC. This codes for CASSQLTVVGRGYNEQFF.

This chain uses TRBV7-9 with TRBJ2-1; no reliable D call. The V gene lost 1 base and the J gene lost 4 bases, with 17 bases spanning the gap. The CDR3 sequence is 17 residues long. Germline lookup yields CDR1 SEHNR and CDR2 FQNEAQ (reference sequence). CDR3 in DNA: TGTGCCAGCAGCTTAGTTGGAGCCCGTCTATTTTACAATGAGCAGTTCTTC. As protein: CASSLVGARLFYNEQFF.

V gene TRBV5-4 combines with J gene TRBJ2-7, with 9 bases lining up with TRBD1. CDR1 is SGHNT, CDR2 YYREEE, per germline (reference sequence). The length of the CDR3 is 14 residues. V lost 4 bases, J lost 5 bases, and 7 bases stayed unmatched. CDR3 bases: TGTGCCAGCAGCGTGGACAGGGGCTTCCACGAGCAGTACTTC. Its protein product is CASSVDRGFHEQYF.

V gene TRBV4-1 combines with J gene TRBJ2-7; 10 positions agree with TRBD2. The V gene's germline CDR1 is MGHRA and CDR2 YSYEKL. The CDR3 extends over 14 amino acids. J gave up 4 bases and V 8 bases, and 8 bases lay outside the gene matches. The CDR3 reads CASSIAGGSYEQYF. Here the CDR3 DNA reads TGCGCCAGCTCGATAGCGGGAGGATCTTACGAGCAGTACTTC.

This clone occurred once. This chain uses TRBV27 with TRBJ2-3, with D possibly matching TRBD1 (6 bases). The germline V gene encodes CDR1 MNHEY and CDR2 SMNVEV (reference sequence). V dropped 5 bases and J dropped 6 bases, with 12 bases sitting between them. The CDR3 consists of 13 residues. The CDR3 bases are TGTGCCAGCAGTACCGACAGGTCTGATACGCAGTATTTT. Its translation: CASSTDRSDTQYF.